Included here is one TCR beta chain sequence, with context. Antigen: not known. This sample was taken from a study of cytomegalovirus exposure and HLA in healthy donors. Overall study results and limits: An Asian-associated ancestry cluster reportedly showed fewer N-insertions than the approximately 650-donor mean in a later analysis. In a later analysis, a missense DCLRE1C variant was linked to TCR beta V- and J-gene trimming.

This CDR3 region has 16 residues. V was pared by 0 bases and J by 5 bases, with 15 bases between. The germline V gene has CDR1 SGHNT and CDR2 YYREEE (reference sequence). PCR involved 60 Vbeta and 13 Jbeta primers. The repertoire was sequenced with immunoSEQ multiplex PCR; TCRdb's copy has only in-frame clones and lacks some. This table holds 70,000 to 90,000 clones, just under 75% found once. Each donor's status was that of a healthy bone marrow donor. The TCR was taken from a man aged 60 to 69 in good health and CMV-seronegative. Sequencing was performed on PBMCs. The chain joins TRBV5-4 to TRBJ2-1, with a weak D call TRBD2 (7 bases). DNA for the CDR3: TGTGCCAGCAGCTTGGGGCCCGGGGGGCCTAACAATGAGCAGTTCTTC. Protein sequence: CASSLGPGGPNNEQFF.